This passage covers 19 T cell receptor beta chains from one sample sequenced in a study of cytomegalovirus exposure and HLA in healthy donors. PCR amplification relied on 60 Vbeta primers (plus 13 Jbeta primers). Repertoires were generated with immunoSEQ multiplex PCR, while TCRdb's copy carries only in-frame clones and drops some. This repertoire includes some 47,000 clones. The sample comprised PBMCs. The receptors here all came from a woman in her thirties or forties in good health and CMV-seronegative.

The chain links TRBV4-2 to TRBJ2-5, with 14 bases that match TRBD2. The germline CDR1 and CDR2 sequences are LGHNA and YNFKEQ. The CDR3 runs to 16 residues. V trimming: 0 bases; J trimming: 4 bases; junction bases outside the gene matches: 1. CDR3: CASSQDGTSGGETQYF. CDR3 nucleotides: TGTGCCAGCAGCCAAGATGGGACTAGCGGGGGAGAGACCCAGTACTTC.

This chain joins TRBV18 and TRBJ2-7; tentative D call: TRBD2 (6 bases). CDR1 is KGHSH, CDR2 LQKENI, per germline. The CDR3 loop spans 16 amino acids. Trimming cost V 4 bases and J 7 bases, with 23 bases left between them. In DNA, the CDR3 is TGTGCCAGCTCACTACGGCAGGCGGGGCCAAGTGGGGAGCAGTACTTC. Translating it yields CASSLRQAGPSGEQYF. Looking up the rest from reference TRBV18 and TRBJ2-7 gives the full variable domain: NAGVMQNPRHLVRRRGQEARLRCSPMKGHSHVYWYRQLPEEGLKFMVYLQKENIIDESGMPKERFSAEFPKEGPSILRIQQVVRGDSAAYFCASSLRQAGPSGEQYFGPGTRLTVT.

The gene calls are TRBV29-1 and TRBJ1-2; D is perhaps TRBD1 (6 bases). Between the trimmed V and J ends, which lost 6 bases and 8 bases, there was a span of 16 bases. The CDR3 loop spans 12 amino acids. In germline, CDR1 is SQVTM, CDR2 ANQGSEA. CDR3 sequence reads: CSVRGGSLGYTF. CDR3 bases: TGCAGCGTCCGAGGGGGAAGCTTGGGCTACACCTTC.

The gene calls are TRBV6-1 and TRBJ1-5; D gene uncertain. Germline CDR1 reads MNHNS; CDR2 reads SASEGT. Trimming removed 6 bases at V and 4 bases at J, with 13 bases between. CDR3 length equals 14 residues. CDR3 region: CASRGGILNQPQHF. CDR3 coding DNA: TGTGCCAGCAGGGGAGGGATCCTTAATCAGCCCCAGCATTTT.

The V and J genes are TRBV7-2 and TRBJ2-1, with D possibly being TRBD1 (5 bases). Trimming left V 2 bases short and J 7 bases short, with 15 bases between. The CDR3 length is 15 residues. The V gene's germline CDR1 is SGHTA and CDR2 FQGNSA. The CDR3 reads CASSLSVGPGNEQFF. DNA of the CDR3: TGTGCCAGCAGCTTAAGTGTGGGGCCTGGGAATGAGCAGTTCTTC.

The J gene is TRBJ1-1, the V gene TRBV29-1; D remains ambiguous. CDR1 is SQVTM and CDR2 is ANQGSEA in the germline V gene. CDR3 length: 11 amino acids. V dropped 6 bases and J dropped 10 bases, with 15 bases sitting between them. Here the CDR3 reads CSVLAPRGAFF. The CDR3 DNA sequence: TGCAGCGTCCTTGCCCCCCGGGGAGCTTTCTTT.

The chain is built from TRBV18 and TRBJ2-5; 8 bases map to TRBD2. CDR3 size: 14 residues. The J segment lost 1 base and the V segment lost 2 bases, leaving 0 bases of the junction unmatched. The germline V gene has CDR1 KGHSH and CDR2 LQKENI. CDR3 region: CASSPGLAQETQYF. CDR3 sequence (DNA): TGTGCCAGCTCACCAGGACTAGCCCAAGAGACCCAGTACTTC. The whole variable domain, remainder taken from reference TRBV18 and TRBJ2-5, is NAGVMQNPRHLVRRRGQEARLRCSPMKGHSHVYWYRQLPEEGLKFMVYLQKENIIDESGMPKERFSAEFPKEGPSILRIQQVVRGDSAAYFCASSPGLAQETQYFGPGTRLLVL.

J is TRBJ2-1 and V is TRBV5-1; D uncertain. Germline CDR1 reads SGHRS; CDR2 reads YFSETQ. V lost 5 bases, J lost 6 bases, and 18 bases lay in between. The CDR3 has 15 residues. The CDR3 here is CASRLGLGPLNEQFF. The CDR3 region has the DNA TGCGCCAGCAGATTAGGCCTAGGTCCCCTCAATGAGCAGTTCTTC.

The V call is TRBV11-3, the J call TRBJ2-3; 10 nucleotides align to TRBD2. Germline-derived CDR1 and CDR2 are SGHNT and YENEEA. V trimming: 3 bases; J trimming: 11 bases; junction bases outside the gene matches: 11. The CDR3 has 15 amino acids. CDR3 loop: CASSLSSLAGVGQYF. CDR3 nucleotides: TGTGCCAGCAGCTTGTCATCGCTAGCGGGAGTGGGGCAGTATTTT. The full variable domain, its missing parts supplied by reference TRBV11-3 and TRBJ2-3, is EAGVVQSPRYKIIEKKQPVAFWCNPISGHNTLYWYLQNLGQGPELLIRYENEEAVDDSQLPKDRFSAERLKGVDSTLKIQPAELGDSAVYLCASSLSSLAGVGQYFGPGTRLTVL.

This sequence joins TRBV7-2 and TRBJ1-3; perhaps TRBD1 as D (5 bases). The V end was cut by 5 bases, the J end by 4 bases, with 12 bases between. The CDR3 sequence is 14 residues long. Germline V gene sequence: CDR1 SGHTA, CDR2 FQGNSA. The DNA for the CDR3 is TGTGCCAGCAGCCCGACAGTTGGGGGAAACACCATATATTTT. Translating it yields CASSPTVGGNTIYF.

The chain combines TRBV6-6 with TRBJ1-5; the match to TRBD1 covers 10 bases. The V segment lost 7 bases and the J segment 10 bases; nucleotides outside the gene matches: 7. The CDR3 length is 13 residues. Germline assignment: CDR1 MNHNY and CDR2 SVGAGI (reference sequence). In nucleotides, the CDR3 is TGTGCCAGCACTGGGACAGGGGAGTTACCCCAGCATTTT. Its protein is CASTGTGELPQHF.

The CDR3 region has the DNA TGCGCCAGCAGCACTCCGGGACAGGGGGACCCCGGAAACACCATATATTTT. This codes for CASSTPGQGDPGNTIYF. V and J are TRBV5-1 and TRBJ1-3, with TRBD1 identical over 11 bases. Per the germline V gene, CDR1 is SGHRS and CDR2 is YFSETQ. The CDR3 has 17 residues. V shed 4 bases, J shed 4 bases, and the junction held 10 bases outside the gene matches. Drawing the rest from reference TRBV5-1 and TRBJ1-3, the complete variable domain is KAGVTQTPRYLIKTRGQQVTLSCSPISGHRSVSWYQQTPGQGLQFLFEYFSETQRNKGNFPGRFSGRQFSNSRSEMNVSTLELGDSALYLCASSTPGQGDPGNTIYFGEGSWLTVV.

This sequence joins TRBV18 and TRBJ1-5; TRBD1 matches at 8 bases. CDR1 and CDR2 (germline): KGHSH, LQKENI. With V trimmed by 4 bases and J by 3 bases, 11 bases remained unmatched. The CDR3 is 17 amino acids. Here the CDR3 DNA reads TGTGCCAGCTCACTGCTACAGGGGGGGCGGGACAATCAGCCCCAGCATTTT. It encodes CASSLLQGGRDNQPQHF.

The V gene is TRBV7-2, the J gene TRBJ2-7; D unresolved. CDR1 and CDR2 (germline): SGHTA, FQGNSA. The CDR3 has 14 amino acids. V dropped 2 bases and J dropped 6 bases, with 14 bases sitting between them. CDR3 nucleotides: TGTGCCAGCAGCTTATTCCAGGTATTGGGCGAGCAGTACTTC. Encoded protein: CASSLFQVLGEQYF.

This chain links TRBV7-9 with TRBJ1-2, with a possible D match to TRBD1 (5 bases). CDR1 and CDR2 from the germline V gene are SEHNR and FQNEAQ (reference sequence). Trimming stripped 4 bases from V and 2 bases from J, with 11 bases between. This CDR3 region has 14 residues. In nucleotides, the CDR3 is TGTGCCAGCAGCTCCCTTGGGGGGAACTATGGCTACACCTTC. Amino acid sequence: CASSSLGGNYGYTF.

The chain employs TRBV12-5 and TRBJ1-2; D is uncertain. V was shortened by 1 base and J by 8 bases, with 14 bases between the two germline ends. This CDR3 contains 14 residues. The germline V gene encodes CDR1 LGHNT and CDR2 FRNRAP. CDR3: CASGLGLDSDGYTF. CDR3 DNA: TGTGCTAGTGGTTTGGGACTGGACTCTGACGGCTACACCTTC.

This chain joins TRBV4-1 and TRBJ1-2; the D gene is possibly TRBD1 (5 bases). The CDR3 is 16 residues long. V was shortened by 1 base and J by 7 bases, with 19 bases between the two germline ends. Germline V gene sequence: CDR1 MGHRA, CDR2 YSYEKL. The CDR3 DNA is TGCGCCAGCAGCCAAGGTCGCAGGGCTGGGTATCTTGGCTACACCTTC. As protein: CASSQGRRAGYLGYTF.

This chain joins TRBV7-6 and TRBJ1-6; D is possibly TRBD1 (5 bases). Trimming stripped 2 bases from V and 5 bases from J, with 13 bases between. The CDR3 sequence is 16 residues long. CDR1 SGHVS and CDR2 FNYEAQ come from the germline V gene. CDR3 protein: CASSLSGGKNNSPLHF. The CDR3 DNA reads TGTGCCAGCAGCTTATCTGGGGGGAAGAATAATTCACCCCTCCACTTT.

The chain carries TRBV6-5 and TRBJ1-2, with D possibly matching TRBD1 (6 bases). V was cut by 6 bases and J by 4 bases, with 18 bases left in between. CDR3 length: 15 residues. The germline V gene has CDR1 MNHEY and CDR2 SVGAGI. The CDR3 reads CASRNSGDAIYGYTF. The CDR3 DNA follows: TGTGCCAGCAGGAATTCAGGGGACGCCATCTATGGCTACACCTTC.